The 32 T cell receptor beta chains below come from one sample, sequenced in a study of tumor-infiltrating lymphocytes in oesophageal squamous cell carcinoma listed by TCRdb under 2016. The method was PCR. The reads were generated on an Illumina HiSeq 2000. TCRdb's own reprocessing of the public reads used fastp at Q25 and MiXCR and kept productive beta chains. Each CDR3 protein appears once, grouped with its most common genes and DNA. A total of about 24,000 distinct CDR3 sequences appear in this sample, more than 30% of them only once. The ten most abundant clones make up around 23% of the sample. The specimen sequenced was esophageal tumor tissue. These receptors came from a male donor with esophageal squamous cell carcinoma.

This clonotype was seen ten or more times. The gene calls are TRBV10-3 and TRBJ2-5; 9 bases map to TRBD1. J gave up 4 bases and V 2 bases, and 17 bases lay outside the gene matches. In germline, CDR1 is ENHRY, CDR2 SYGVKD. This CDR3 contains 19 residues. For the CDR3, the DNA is TGTGCCATCAGTGAGGAACCGGGACAGGGTCGGGGATCTCTAGAGACCCAGTACTTC. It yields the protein CAISEEPGQGRGSLETQYF.

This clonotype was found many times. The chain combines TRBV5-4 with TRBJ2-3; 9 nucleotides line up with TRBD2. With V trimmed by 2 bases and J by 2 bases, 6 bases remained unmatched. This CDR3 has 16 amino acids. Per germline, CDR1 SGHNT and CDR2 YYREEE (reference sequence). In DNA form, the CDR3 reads TGTGCCAGCAGCTTTCGGGTAGCGGGAGTCACAGATACGCAGTATTTT. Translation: CASSFRVAGVTDTQYF.

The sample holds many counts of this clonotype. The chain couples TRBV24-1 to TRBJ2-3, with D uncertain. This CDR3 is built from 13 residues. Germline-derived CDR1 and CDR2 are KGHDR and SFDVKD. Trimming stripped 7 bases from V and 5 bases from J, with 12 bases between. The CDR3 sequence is CATSGPFRDTQYF. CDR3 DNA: TGTGCCACCAGCGGGCCGTTCAGAGATACGCAGTATTTT.

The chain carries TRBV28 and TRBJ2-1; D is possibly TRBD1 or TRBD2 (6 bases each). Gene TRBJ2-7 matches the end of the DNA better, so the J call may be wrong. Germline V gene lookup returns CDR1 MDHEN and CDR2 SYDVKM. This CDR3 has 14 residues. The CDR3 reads CASSGGGARDEQYF. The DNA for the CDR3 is TGTGCCAGCAGTGGGGGCGGGGCCCGGGACGAGCAGTACTTC.

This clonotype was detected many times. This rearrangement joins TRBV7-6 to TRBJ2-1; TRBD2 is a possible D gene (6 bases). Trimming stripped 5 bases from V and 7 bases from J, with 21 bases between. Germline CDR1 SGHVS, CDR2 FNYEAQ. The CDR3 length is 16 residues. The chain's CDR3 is CASSPIYAGGRNEQFF. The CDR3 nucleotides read TGTGCCAGCAGCCCTATTTATGCCGGGGGTCGTAATGAGCAGTTCTTC.

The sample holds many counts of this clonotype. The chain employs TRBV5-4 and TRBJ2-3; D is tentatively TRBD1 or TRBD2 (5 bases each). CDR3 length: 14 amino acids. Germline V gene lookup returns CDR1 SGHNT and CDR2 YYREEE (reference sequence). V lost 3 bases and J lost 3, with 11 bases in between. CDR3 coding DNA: TGTGCCAGCAGCTCTTTGGGACGGACAGATACGCAGTATTTT. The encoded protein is CASSSLGRTDTQYF.

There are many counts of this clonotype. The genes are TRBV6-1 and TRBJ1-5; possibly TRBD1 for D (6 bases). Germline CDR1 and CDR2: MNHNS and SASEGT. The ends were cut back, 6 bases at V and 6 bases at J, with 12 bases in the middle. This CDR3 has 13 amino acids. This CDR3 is CASRFRGSQPQHF. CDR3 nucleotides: TGTGCCAGCAGATTCAGGGGATCTCAGCCCCAGCATTTT.

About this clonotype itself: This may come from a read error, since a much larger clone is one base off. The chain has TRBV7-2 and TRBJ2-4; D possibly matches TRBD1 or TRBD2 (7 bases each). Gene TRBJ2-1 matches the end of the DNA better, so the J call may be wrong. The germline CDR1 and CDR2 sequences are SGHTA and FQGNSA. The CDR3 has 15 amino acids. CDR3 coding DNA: TGTGCCAGCAGCTTAGTCTCCAGGGGGGGACACGAGCAGTTCTTC. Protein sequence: CASSLVSRGGHEQFF.

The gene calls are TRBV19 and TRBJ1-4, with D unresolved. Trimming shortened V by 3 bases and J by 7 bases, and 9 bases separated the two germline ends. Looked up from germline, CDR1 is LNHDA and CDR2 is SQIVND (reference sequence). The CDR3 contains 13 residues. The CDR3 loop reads CASSIVDGEKLFF. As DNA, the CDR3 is TGTGCCAGTAGTATCGTGGACGGTGAAAAACTGTTTTTT.

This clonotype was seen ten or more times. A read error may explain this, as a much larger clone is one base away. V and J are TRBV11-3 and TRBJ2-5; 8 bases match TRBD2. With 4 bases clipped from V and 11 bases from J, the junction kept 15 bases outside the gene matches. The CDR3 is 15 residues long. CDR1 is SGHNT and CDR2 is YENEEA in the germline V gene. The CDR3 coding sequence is TGTGCCAGCAGCTCGGGACTAGGAACTTACAATGAGCAGTACTTC. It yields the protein CASSSGLGTYNEQYF.

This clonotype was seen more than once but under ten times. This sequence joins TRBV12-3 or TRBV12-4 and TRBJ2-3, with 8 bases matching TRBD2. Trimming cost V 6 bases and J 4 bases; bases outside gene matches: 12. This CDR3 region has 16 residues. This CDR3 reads CASSKGGGGRADTQYF. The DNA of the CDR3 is TGTGCCAGCAGCAAAGGTGGCGGGGGGAGAGCAGATACGCAGTATTTT.

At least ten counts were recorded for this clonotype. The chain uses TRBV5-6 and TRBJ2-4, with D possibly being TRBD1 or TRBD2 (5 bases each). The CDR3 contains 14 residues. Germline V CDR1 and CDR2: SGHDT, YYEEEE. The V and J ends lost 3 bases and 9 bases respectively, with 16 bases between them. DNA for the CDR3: TGTGCCAGCAGCTCCCGGGACGTACGTAGCATTCAGTACTTC. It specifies CASSSRDVRSIQYF.

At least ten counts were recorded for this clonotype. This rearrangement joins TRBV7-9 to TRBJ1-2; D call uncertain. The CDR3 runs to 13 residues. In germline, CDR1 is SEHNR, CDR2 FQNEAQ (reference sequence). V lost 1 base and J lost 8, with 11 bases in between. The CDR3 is CASSLEGSVGYTF. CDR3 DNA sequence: TGTGCCAGCAGCTTAGAAGGGTCGGTCGGCTACACCTTC.

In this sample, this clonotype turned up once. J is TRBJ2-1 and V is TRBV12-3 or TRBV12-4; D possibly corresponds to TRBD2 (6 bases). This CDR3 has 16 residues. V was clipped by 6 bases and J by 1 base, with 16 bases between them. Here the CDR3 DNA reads TGTGCCAGCAGACTATTGCGGGAACTTTCCTACAATGAGCAGTTCTTC. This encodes CASRLLRELSYNEQFF.

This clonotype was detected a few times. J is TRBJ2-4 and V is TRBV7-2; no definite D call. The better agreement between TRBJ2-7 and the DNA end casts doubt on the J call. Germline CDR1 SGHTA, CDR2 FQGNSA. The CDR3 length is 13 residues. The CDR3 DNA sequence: TGTGCCAGCAGCTTCAACAGCTACTACGAGCAGTACTTC. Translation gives CASSFNSYYEQYF.

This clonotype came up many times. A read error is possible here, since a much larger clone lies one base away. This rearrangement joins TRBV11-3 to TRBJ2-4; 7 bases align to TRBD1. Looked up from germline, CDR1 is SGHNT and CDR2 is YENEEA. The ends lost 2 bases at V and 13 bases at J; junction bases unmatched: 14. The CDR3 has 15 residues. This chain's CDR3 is CASSLLTGSQTEQYF. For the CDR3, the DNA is TGTGCCAGCAGCTTACTGACAGGGAGTCAAACTGAGCAGTACTTC.

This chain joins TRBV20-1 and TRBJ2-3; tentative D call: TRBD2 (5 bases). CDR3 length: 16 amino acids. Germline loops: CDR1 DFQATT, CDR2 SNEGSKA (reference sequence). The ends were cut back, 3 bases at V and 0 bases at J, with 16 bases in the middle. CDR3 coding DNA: TGCAGTGCTAGTAGAAGGAGCGGTTCTAGCACAGATACGCAGTATTTT. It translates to CSASRRSGSSTDTQYF.

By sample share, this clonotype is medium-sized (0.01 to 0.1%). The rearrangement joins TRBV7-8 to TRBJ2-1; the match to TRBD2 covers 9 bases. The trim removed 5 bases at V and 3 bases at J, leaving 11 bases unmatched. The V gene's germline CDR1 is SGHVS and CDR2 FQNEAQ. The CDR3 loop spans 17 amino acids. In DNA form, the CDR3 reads TGTGCCAGCAGCCCCCTGCTCCTAGCGGGGTTCTACAATGAGCAGTTCTTC. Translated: CASSPLLLAGFYNEQFF.

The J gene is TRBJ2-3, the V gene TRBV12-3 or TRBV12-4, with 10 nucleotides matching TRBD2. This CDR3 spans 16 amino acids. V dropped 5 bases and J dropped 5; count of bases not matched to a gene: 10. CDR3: CASSPLLAGVVDTQYF. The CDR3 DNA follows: TGTGCCAGCAGTCCCCTGCTAGCGGGAGTTGTAGATACGCAGTATTTT.

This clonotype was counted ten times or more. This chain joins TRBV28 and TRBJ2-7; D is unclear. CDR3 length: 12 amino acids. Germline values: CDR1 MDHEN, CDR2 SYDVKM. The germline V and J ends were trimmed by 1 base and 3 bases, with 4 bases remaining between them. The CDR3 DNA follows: TGTGCCAGCAGTTTATCTGACTACGAGCAGTACTTC. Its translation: CASSLSDYEQYF. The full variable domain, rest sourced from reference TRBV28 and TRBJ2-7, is DVKVTQSSRYLVKRTGEKVFLECVQDMDHENMFWYRQDPGLGLRLIYFSYDVKMKEKGDIPEGYSVSREKKERFSLILESASTNQTSMYLCASSLSDYEQYFGPGTRLTVT.

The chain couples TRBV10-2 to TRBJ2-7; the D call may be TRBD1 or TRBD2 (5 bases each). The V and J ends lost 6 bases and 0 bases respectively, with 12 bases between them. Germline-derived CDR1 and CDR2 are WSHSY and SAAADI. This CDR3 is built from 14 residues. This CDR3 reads CASRRGASSYEQYF. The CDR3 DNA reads TGCGCCAGCAGGCGAGGGGCGAGCTCCTACGAGCAGTACTTC.

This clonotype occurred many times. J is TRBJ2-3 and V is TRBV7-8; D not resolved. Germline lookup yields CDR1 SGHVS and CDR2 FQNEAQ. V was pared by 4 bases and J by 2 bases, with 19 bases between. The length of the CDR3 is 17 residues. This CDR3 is CASSSRAFARSTDTQYF. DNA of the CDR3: TGTGCCAGCAGCTCCCGGGCATTCGCGCGGTCCACAGATACGCAGTATTTT. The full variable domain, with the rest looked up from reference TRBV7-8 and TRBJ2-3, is GAGVSQSPRYKVAKRGQDVALRCDPISGHVSLFWYQQALGQGPEFLTYFQNEAQLDKSGLPSDRFFAERPEGSVSTLKIQRTQQEDSAVYLCASSSRAFARSTDTQYFGPGTRLTVL.

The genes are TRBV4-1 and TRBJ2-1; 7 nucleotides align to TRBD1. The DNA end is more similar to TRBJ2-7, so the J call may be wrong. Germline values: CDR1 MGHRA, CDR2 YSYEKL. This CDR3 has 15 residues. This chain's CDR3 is CASSRLEGAVREQYF. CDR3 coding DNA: TGCGCCAGCAGCAGGCTCGAGGGGGCGGTGCGCGAGCAGTACTTC.

CDR3 DNA: TGCGCCAGCAGTCGGGACACCGACCAAGAGACCCAGTACTTC. Amino acids: CASSRDTDQETQYF. The V call is TRBV10-1, the J call TRBJ2-5, with TRBD1 as a possible D gene (6 bases). The CDR3 is 14 amino acids. V lost 5 bases and J 0 bases, leaving 10 bases between the germline ends. Germline assignment: CDR1 WNHNN and CDR2 SYGVQD (reference sequence).

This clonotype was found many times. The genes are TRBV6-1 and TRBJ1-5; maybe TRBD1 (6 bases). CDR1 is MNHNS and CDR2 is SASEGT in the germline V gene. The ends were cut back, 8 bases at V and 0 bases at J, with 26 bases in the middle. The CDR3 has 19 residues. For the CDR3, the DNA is TGTGCCAGCTATCGGGTAGGGGTGAGGGGGGGTTATAGCAATCAGCCCCAGCATTTT. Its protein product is CASYRVGVRGGYSNQPQHF.

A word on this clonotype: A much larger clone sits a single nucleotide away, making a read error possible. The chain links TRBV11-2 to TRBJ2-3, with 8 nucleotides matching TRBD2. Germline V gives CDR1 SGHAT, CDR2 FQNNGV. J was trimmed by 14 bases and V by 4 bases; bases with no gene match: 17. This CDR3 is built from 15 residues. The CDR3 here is CASSWLAGNTGELYF. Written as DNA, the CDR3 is TGTGCCAGCAGCTGGTTAGCGGGAAACACCGGGGAGCTGTATTTT.

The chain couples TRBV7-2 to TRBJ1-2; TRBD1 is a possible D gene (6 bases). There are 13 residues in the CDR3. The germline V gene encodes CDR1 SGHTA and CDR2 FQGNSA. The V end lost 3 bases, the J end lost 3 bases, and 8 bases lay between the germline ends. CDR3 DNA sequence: TGTGCCAGCAGCTTGGACAGTGACTATGGCTACACCTTC. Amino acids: CASSLDSDYGYTF.

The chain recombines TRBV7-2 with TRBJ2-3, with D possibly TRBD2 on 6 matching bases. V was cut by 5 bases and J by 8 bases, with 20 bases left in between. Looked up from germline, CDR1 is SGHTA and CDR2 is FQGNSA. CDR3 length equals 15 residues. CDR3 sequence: CASSALMGTGGTQYF. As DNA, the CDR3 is TGTGCCAGCAGCGCCCTTATGGGGACCGGGGGTACGCAGTATTTT.

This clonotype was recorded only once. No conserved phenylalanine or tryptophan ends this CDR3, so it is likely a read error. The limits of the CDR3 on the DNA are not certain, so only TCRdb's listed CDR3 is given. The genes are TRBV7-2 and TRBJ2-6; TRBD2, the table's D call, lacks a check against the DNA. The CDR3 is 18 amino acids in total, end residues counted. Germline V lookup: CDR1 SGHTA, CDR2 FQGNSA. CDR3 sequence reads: CASSSTAGGLSETQFFGP.

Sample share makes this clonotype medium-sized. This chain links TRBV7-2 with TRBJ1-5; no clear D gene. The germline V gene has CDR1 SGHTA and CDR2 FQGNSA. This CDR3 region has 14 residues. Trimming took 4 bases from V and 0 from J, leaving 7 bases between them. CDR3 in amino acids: CASSSFYSNQPQHF. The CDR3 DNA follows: TGTGCCAGCAGCTCCTTCTATAGCAATCAGCCCCAGCATTTT.

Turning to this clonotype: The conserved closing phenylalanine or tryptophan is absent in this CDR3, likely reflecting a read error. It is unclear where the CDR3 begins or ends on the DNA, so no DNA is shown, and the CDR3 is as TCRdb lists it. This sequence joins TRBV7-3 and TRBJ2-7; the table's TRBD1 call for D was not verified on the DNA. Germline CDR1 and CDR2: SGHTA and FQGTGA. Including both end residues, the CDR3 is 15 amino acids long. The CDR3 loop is CASSLAGTEGRSSSS.

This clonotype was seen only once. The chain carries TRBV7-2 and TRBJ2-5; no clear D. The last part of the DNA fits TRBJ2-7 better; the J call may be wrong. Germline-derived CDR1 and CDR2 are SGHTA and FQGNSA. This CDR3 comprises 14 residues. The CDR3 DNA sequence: TGTGCCAGCAGCTTTATGAAGGGTTCCTACGAGCAGTACTTC. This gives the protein CASSFMKGSYEQYF.